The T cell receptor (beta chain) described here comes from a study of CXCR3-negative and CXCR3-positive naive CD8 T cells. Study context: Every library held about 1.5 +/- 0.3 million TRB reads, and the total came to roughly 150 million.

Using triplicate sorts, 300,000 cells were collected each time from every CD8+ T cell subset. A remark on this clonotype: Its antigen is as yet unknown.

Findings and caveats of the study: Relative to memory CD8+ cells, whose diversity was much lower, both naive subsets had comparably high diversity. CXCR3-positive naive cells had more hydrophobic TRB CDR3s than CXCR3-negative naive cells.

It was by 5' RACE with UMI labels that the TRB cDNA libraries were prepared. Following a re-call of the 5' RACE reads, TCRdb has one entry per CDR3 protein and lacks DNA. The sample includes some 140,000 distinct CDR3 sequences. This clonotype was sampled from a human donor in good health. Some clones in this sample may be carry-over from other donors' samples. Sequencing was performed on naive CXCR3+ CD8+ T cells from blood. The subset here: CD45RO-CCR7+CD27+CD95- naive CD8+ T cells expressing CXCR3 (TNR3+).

The CDR3 protein is CASSQQGYEQFF. The chain combines TRBV6-6 with TRBJ2-1; TCRdb reports TRBD1, a call that lacks DNA to check it against. Germline loops: CDR1 MNHNY, CDR2 SVGAGI (reference sequence). CDR3 length: 12 residues.